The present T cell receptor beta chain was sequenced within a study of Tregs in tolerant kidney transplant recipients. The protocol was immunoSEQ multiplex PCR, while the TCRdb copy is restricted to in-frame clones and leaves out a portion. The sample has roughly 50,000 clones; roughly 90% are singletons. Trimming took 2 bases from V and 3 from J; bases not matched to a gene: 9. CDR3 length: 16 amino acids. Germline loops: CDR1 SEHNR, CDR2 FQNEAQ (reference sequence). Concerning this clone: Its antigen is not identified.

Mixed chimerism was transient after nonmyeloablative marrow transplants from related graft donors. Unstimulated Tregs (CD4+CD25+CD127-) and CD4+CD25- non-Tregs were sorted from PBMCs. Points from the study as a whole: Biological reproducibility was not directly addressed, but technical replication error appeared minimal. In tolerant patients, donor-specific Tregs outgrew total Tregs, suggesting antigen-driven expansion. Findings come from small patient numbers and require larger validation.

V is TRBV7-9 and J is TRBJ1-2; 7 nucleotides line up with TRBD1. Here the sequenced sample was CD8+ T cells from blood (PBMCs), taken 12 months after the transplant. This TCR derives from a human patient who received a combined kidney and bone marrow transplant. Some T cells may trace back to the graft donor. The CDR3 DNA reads TGTGCCAGCAGCTTACCCTCTTCAGGGGGATACTATGGCTACACCTTC. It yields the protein CASSLPSSGGYYGYTF.